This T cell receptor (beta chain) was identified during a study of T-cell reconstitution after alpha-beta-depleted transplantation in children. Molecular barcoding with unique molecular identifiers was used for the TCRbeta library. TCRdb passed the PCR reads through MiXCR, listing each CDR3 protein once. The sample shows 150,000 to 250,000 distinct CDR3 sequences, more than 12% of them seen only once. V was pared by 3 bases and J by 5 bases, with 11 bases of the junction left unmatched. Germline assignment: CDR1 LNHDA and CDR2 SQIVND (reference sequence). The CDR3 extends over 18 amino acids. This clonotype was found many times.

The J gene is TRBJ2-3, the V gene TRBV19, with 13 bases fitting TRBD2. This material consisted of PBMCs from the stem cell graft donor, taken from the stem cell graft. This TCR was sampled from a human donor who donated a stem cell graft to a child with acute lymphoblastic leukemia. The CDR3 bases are TGTGCCAGTAGTATTTCTACTAGCGGGAGGGCCGGGGAAGATACGCAGTATTTT. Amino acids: CASSISTSGRAGEDTQYF.